These T cell receptor beta chains were read from a single sample in a study of technical replicates of blood from a few donors. Produced via immunoSEQ multiplex PCR; TCRdb's table is partial and in-frame only. The data contain around 61,000 clones, around 87% of them seen just once; the ten biggest clones take up about 5%. The material sequenced was PBMCs. These receptors were collected from a human donor in good health. Some clones in this sample may be carry-over from other donors' samples. CDR3s include the opening cysteine and the closing phenylalanine or tryptophan. A D gene is named only where the DNA matches it firmly. The size of a clone is reported for some rows only, either as once, few or many, or as a class for expanded clones.

CDR3nt: TGTGCCAGCAGGTGGACTAGCGTCTCCTACGAGCAGTACTTC
CDR3aa: CASRWTSVSYEQYF
v_gene: TRBV27
abundance: -
j_gene: TRBJ2-7
d_gene: TRBD2

CDR3nt: TGCGCCAGCAGCCTAGAAGTGGGACAGGGTGAAGCTTTCTTT
CDR3aa: CASSLEVGQGEAFF
v_gene: TRBV4-3
abundance: -
j_gene: TRBJ1-1
d_gene: TRBD1

CDR3nt: TGTGCCAGTAGGGTTGACTCAACTTCGGGGGGCTACACCTTC
CDR3aa: CASRVDSTSGGYTF
v_gene: TRBV19
abundance: -
j_gene: TRBJ1-2
d_gene: -

CDR3nt: TGCGCCAGCAGCTTGGAATCCGGGACAGGCTACTACGAGCAGTACTTC
CDR3aa: CASSLESGTGYYEQYF
v_gene: TRBV5-1
abundance: -
j_gene: TRBJ2-7
d_gene: TRBD1

CDR3nt: TGCGCCAGCAGTGAGTCGATGTTAGCTTACTTCGAGCAGTACTTC
CDR3aa: CASSESMLAYFEQYF
v_gene: TRBV10-2
abundance: -
j_gene: TRBJ2-7
d_gene: -

CDR3nt: TGTGCCAGCAGTCTACAGGGGTTATCGTTATCCGAGCAGTACTTC
CDR3aa: CASSLQGLSLSEQYF
v_gene: TRBV27
abundance: -
j_gene: TRBJ2-7
d_gene: TRBD1

CDR3nt: TGTGCCAGCTCACTTGGACAGGGGCGCTCTGGAAACACCATATATTTT
CDR3aa: CASSLGQGRSGNTIYF
v_gene: TRBV18
abundance: -
j_gene: TRBJ1-3
d_gene: TRBD1

CDR3nt: TGTGCCAGCAGTACTAGCGGTTCGAACACCGGGGAGCTGTTTTTT
CDR3aa: CASSTSGSNTGELFF
v_gene: TRBV2
abundance: -
j_gene: TRBJ2-2
d_gene: TRBD2

CDR3nt: TGTGCCAGCAGCCAAGGGGACAGAAACACCGGGGAGCTGTTTTTT
CDR3aa: CASSQGDRNTGELFF
v_gene: TRBV4-2
abundance: -
j_gene: TRBJ2-2
d_gene: TRBD1

CDR3nt: TGTGCCAGCAGCAGCTTAGGGGGAGCAGGTGAGCAGTTCTTC
CDR3aa: CASSSLGGAGEQFF
v_gene: TRBV21-1
abundance: -
j_gene: TRBJ2-1
d_gene: -

CDR3nt: TGTGCTAGTGGTCCGACTAACGGGACAGGTTTTTTGTCACCCCTCCACTTT
CDR3aa: CASGPTNGTGFLSPLHF
v_gene: TRBV12-5
abundance: -
j_gene: TRBJ1-6
d_gene: TRBD1

CDR3nt: TGTGCCAGCAGCTTTACCCCGGGACAGGGGGACACTGAAGCTTTCTTT
CDR3aa: CASSFTPGQGDTEAFF
v_gene: TRBV7-6
abundance: -
j_gene: TRBJ1-1
d_gene: TRBD1

CDR3nt: TGTGCCAGCAGCGTAGGGCTGGCGGAGAGAACTAAGGATGAGCAGTTCTTC
CDR3aa: CASSVGLAERTKDEQFF
v_gene: TRBV9
abundance: -
j_gene: TRBJ2-1
d_gene: -

CDR3nt: TGCGCCAGCAGCTTGTCCCCAAAAACCGGGGAGCTGTTTTTT
CDR3aa: CASSLSPKTGELFF
v_gene: TRBV5-1
abundance: -
j_gene: TRBJ2-2
d_gene: -

CDR3nt: TGTGCCAGCAGATTACAGGTCCTTACCCGCGGGGATGAGCAGTTCTTC
CDR3aa: CASRLQVLTRGDEQFF
v_gene: TRBV5-6
abundance: -
j_gene: TRBJ2-1
d_gene: -

CDR3nt: TGTGCCAGCTCACCAAATGCGGGTTACGAGCAGTACTTC
CDR3aa: CASSPNAGYEQYF
v_gene: TRBV18
abundance: -
j_gene: TRBJ2-7
d_gene: -

CDR3nt: TGTGCCAGCAGCTCGGGACACCACCTATTTTACGAGCAGTACTTC
CDR3aa: CASSSGHHLFYEQYF
v_gene: TRBV7-3
abundance: -
j_gene: TRBJ2-7
d_gene: -

CDR3nt: TGTGCCAGCTCACCTTTGACAGGGTCGGAAGAGACCCAGTACTTC
CDR3aa: CASSPLTGSEETQYF
v_gene: TRBV18
abundance: -
j_gene: TRBJ2-5
d_gene: TRBD1

CDR3nt: TGTGCCAGCACTAGACTAGCGGGGAGCACAGATACGCAGTATTTT
CDR3aa: CASTRLAGSTDTQYF
v_gene: TRBV6-1
abundance: few
j_gene: TRBJ2-3
d_gene: TRBD2

CDR3nt: TGTGCCAGCAGCAGGGACAGCTCCGTCTATGGCTACACCTTC
CDR3aa: CASSRDSSVYGYTF
v_gene: TRBV6-6
abundance: -
j_gene: TRBJ1-2
d_gene: TRBD1

CDR3nt: TGTGCCAGCCGGGCCGGGTGGGGCCAACTTTACAATGAGCAGTTCTTC
CDR3aa: CASRAGWGQLYNEQFF
v_gene: TRBV7-9
abundance: -
j_gene: TRBJ2-1
d_gene: -

CDR3nt: TGTGCCAGCAGCTTAGATTTGGCACAGGGAGTGACGGGCCGACAGCCCCAGCATTTT
CDR3aa: CASSLDLAQGVTGRQPQHF
v_gene: TRBV7-2
abundance: -
j_gene: TRBJ1-5
d_gene: -

CDR3nt: TGCGCCAGCAGCCCAGGGGGCGGGAGAGATACGCAGTATTTT
CDR3aa: CASSPGGGRDTQYF
v_gene: TRBV4-3
abundance: -
j_gene: TRBJ2-3
d_gene: -

CDR3nt: TGTGCCAGCAGCGACGAAAGCGGGACTAGCGGGGGGGGTTTGGATACGCAGTATTTT
CDR3aa: CASSDESGTSGGGLDTQYF
v_gene: TRBV9
abundance: once
j_gene: TRBJ2-3
d_gene: TRBD2

CDR3nt: TGCGCCAGCAGCCAAAAGACAGGGGGTTTGGTACAAGAGACCCAGTACTTC
CDR3aa: CASSQKTGGLVQETQYF
v_gene: TRBV4-1
abundance: -
j_gene: TRBJ2-5
d_gene: TRBD1

CDR3nt: TGTGCCAGCAGCTGGCGGGACCCTCAGCCCCAGCATTTT
CDR3aa: CASSWRDPQPQHF
v_gene: TRBV5-8
abundance: -
j_gene: TRBJ1-5
d_gene: -

CDR3nt: TGTGCCAGCAGCATAGCACAGGGGGCGACCGGGGAGCTGTTTTTT
CDR3aa: CASSIAQGATGELFF
v_gene: TRBV7-9
abundance: -
j_gene: TRBJ2-2
d_gene: TRBD1

CDR3nt: TGTGCCAGCGGACAGGGGTTCGACGAGCAGTACTTC
CDR3aa: CASGQGFDEQYF
v_gene: TRBV6-5
abundance: -
j_gene: TRBJ2-7
d_gene: TRBD1

CDR3nt: TGTGCCAGCGGGGGACGGTGGACTAGCGGTGACAATGAGCAGTTCTTC
CDR3aa: CASGGRWTSGDNEQFF
v_gene: TRBV27
abundance: -
j_gene: TRBJ2-1
d_gene: TRBD2

CDR3nt: TGTGCCAGTAGTGGCAGCGATCAAGAGACCCAGTACTTC
CDR3aa: CASSGSDQETQYF
v_gene: TRBV19
abundance: few
j_gene: TRBJ2-5
d_gene: -

CDR3nt: TGTGCCACCAGCAGCCGGATAACAGGGGCCGAGCAGTACTTC
CDR3aa: CATSSRITGAEQYF
v_gene: TRBV15
abundance: -
j_gene: TRBJ2-7
d_gene: TRBD1

CDR3nt: TGTGCCAGCAGCGCCACCGGGACTAGCGGGAGGATATGGCCAGATACGCAGTATTTT
CDR3aa: CASSATGTSGRIWPDTQYF
v_gene: TRBV7-2
abundance: -
j_gene: TRBJ2-3
d_gene: TRBD2

CDR3nt: TGTGCCAGCAGCCAAAGCGGGAGGAACACCGGGGAGCTGTTTTTT
CDR3aa: CASSQSGRNTGELFF
v_gene: TRBV7-9
abundance: -
j_gene: TRBJ2-2
d_gene: TRBD2

CDR3nt: TGTGCCAGCAGCGTTCAGGGTAGTGCCGGGGAGCTGTTTTTT
CDR3aa: CASSVQGSAGELFF
v_gene: TRBV9
abundance: -
j_gene: TRBJ2-2
d_gene: -

CDR3nt: TGTGCCAGCAGCAAGCTAGCGGGAGGTTCCTACGAGCAGTACTTC
CDR3aa: CASSKLAGGSYEQYF
v_gene: TRBV5-4
abundance: -
j_gene: TRBJ2-7
d_gene: TRBD2

CDR3nt: TGTGCCAGCAGCTCAGTGACAGGGGAGAGGGGAAACACCATATATTTT
CDR3aa: CASSSVTGERGNTIYF
v_gene: TRBV5-6
abundance: -
j_gene: TRBJ1-3
d_gene: TRBD1

CDR3nt: TGTGCCAGCTCACGCGGACAGAACACTGAAGCTTTCTTT
CDR3aa: CASSRGQNTEAFF
v_gene: TRBV18
abundance: -
j_gene: TRBJ1-1
d_gene: -

CDR3nt: TGTGCCAGCAGTTACGACAGGGGCCCCTACGAGCAGTACTTC
CDR3aa: CASSYDRGPYEQYF
v_gene: TRBV6-6
abundance: -
j_gene: TRBJ2-7
d_gene: TRBD1

CDR3nt: TGTGCCAGCAGTTACTCGACAGGGGCGACTTATGGCTACACCTTC
CDR3aa: CASSYSTGATYGYTF
v_gene: TRBV6-5
abundance: few
j_gene: TRBJ1-2
d_gene: TRBD1

CDR3nt: TGTGCCAGCAGCATCGCGAACACCGGGGAGCTGTTTTTT
CDR3aa: CASSIANTGELFF
v_gene: TRBV9
abundance: -
j_gene: TRBJ2-2
d_gene: -

CDR3nt: TGTGCCACCGGGGGAGAAGGACAGGGGAATTCACCCCTCCACTTT
CDR3aa: CATGGEGQGNSPLHF
v_gene: TRBV2
abundance: -
j_gene: TRBJ1-6
d_gene: TRBD1

CDR3nt: TGTGCCAGCAGCTTTCAGGGGTTAGTCACTGAAGCTTTCTTT
CDR3aa: CASSFQGLVTEAFF
v_gene: TRBV7-9
abundance: -
j_gene: TRBJ1-1
d_gene: -

CDR3nt: TGCGCCAGCAGCCAAGAGACCGGAGGGGATACGCAGTATTTT
CDR3aa: CASSQETGGDTQYF
v_gene: TRBV4-1
abundance: once
j_gene: TRBJ2-3
d_gene: -

CDR3nt: TGCAGCGTTGGGGTTTCGGGAAGAAACTACGAGCAGTACTTC
CDR3aa: CSVGVSGRNYEQYF
v_gene: TRBV29-1
abundance: once
j_gene: TRBJ2-7
d_gene: -

CDR3nt: TGTGCCAGCAGTTTAATCGGACAGGGCCATCAGCCCCAGCATTTT
CDR3aa: CASSLIGQGHQPQHF
v_gene: TRBV27
abundance: -
j_gene: TRBJ1-5
d_gene: TRBD1

CDR3nt: TGTGCCAGCAGCTCCCGGGACAGGGCAGACTACGAGCAGTACTTC
CDR3aa: CASSSRDRADYEQYF
v_gene: TRBV7-2
abundance: -
j_gene: TRBJ2-7
d_gene: TRBD1

CDR3nt: TGCGCCAGCAGCTCGCAGGGTGTGCATACCGGGGAGCTGTTTTTT
CDR3aa: CASSSQGVHTGELFF
v_gene: TRBV5-1
abundance: -
j_gene: TRBJ2-2
d_gene: -

CDR3nt: TGTGCCAGCAGCTCACAGGTGAGCTCCTACAATGAGCAGTTCTTC
CDR3aa: CASSSQVSSYNEQFF
v_gene: TRBV7-7
abundance: -
j_gene: TRBJ2-1
d_gene: -